This T cell receptor beta chain was captured in a study of cytomegalovirus exposure and HLA in healthy donors. The primer mix had 60 Vbeta and 13 Jbeta primers. Profiled with immunoSEQ multiplex PCR; TCRdb holds only in-frame clones, not every one. The sample gives roughly 150,000 clones, roughly three quarters of which show up once; over 2.5% is in the top ten. J lost 4 bases, V lost 2 bases, and 4 bases had no gene match. The CDR3 totals 15 residues. Germline CDR1 and CDR2: SGHRS and YFSETQ. This sequence joins TRBV5-1 and TRBJ1-1; TRBD1 matches at 11 bases. Material: PBMCs. The source of this sequence is a man between 40 and 49 years old in good health and CMV-seronegative. CDR3 sequence: CASSFSGTGGTEAFF. The CDR3 DNA reads TGCGCCAGCAGCTTTTCCGGGACAGGGGGCACTGAAGCTTTCTTT.